This is a list of T cell receptor beta chains from one sample in a study of cytomegalovirus exposure and HLA in healthy donors. The repertoire was sequenced with immunoSEQ multiplex PCR; TCRdb's copy has only in-frame clones and lacks some. The profile covers more than 100,000 clones, with approximately 84% appearing a single time and approximately 0.22% taken by the ten largest. The sequenced material came from PBMCs. All receptors come from a man aged 50 to 59 in good health and CMV-seronegative. Each CDR3 is given with its conserved first and last residue. D genes are given only for firm matches. Some rows mark clone size as missing; the rest say once, few, many or name a class of expanded clone.

V,size,J,D,DNA,CDR3
TRBV6-4,.,TRBJ1-6,.,TGTGCCAGCAGTGAATTAACGCGAAATTCACCCCTCCACTTT,CASSELTRNSPLHF
TRBV29-1,.,TRBJ2-2,.,TGCAGCGCCAAGACAGCCACGAACACCGGGGAGCTGTTTTTT,CSAKTATNTGELFF
TRBV4-3,few,TRBJ1-2,.,TGCGCCAGCAGCCAGAGCAGGATTAACTATGGCTACACCTTC,CASSQSRINYGYTF
TRBV5-1,.,TRBJ2-2,.,TGCGCCAGCAGCTTGGGAGGGGGTTCCGGGGAGCTGTTTTTT,CASSLGGGSGELFF
TRBV15,.,TRBJ1-5,.,TGTGCCACCAGCAGAGGACGCGGTGGCAATCAGCCCCAGCATTTT,CATSRGRGGNQPQHF
TRBV19,.,TRBJ2-1,.,TGTGCCAGTAGTATTGGTTTGGAGGGAGGGCAGTTCTTC,CASSIGLEGGQFF
TRBV4-3,few,TRBJ2-4,.,TGCGCCAGCAGCCAAGCACCAGAAGCCAAAAACATTCAGTACTTC,CASSQAPEAKNIQYF
TRBV29-1,.,TRBJ2-3,TRBD1,TGCAGCGTTGAGATGGGACAGGGGGCGGATACGCAGTATTTT,CSVEMGQGADTQYF
TRBV18,once,TRBJ1-2,TRBD1,TGTGCGGCCGGGACAGGGGGCCGATATGGCTACACCTTC,CAAGTGGRYGYTF
TRBV27,.,TRBJ1-6,.,TGTGCCAGCAGTGTCCAGGCAGGAAATTCACCCCTCCACTTT,CASSVQAGNSPLHF
TRBV11-3,.,TRBJ2-3,TRBD2,TGTGCCAGCAGCTTAGGCGGGTGGAGTGGACTAGCGGGCACAGATACGCAGTATTTT,CASSLGGWSGLAGTDTQYF
TRBV5-4,.,TRBJ1-1,TRBD1,TGTGCCAGCAGCCCGATCAGGGGGCCTTCTGAAGCTTTCTTT,CASSPIRGPSEAFF
TRBV19,.,TRBJ1-1,TRBD1,TGTGCCAGTAGTCCAGGACAGGGCGCGAACACTGAAGCTTTCTTT,CASSPGQGANTEAFF
TRBV13,.,TRBJ2-7,.,TGTGCCAGCAGCGTAGGCGTCGGGGGTCCTTACGAGCAGTACTTC,CASSVGVGGPYEQYF
TRBV13,.,TRBJ2-7,TRBD1,TGTGCCAGCAGCCAAACGACAGGGGCCATGCGAGAGCAGTACTTC,CASSQTTGAMREQYF
TRBV7-2,once,TRBJ2-7,.,TGTGCCAGCAGCTTGGGGACTCTTAGCTCCTACGAGCAGTACTTC,CASSLGTLSSYEQYF